The clone carrying this TCR beta chain has at least ten counts. This sample is drawn from a study of T cells in Graves' hyperthyroidism and ophthalmopathy. RNA transcripts were the template for amplifying TCR beta CDR3 regions. When the TCR CDR3 underwent first-round RT-PCR, the HTBI primer set was used. One entry per CDR3 protein results from TCRdb running MiXCR on the multiplex PCR reads. The repertoire holds about 640,000 distinct CDR3 sequences, with more than 12% as singletons. Diagnoses were established using clinical symptoms, serum thyroxine and TRAb, thyroid ultrasound and orbital computed tomography. The PBMCs had their origin in roughly 10 ml of fresh peripheral blood. The V gene's germline CDR1 is SGHTA and CDR2 FQGNSA. V gave up 2 bases and J gave up 7 bases, with 14 bases separating them. The CDR3 runs to 14 residues.

This chain joins TRBV7-2 and TRBJ1-2; the D gene is possibly TRBD1 (5 bases). This clonotype was sampled from a woman aged 45-65 years with Graves' ophthalmopathy. The sample consisted of blood. CDR3 loop: CASSLTSGNSGYTF. CDR3 nucleotide sequence: TGTGCCAGCAGCTTAACTTCAGGGAATAGTGGCTACACCTTC.